A single T cell receptor (beta chain) is shown here with its context. Its target is not known. The data belong to a study of cytomegalovirus exposure and HLA in healthy donors. Study-level background: Genetic ancestry analysis placed over 75% of the 400 or so donors that were genotyped in the Caucasian-associated cluster.

Study findings and constraints: Per published accounts, TCR beta sequences correctly predicted the HLA-A and HLA-B alleles of most subjects.

60 Vbeta and 13 Jbeta primers were used in PCR. The data were produced by immunoSEQ multiplex PCR, yet TCRdb's version contains in-frame clones alone and is incomplete. The sample has 140,000 to 150,000 clones; less than 90% are singletons. Germline-derived CDR1 and CDR2 are SGHRS and YFSETQ. V lost 3 bases and J lost 8; bases outside the gene matches: 6. This CDR3 is 15 amino acids long. V is TRBV5-1 and J is TRBJ2-1, with TRBD2 identical over 12 bases. This TCR was sampled from a boy aged 2 to 9 in good health and CMV-seronegative. The sample taken for sequencing was PBMCs. In nucleotides, the CDR3 is TGCGCCAGCAGCTCACTAGCGGGAGGCCGCGATGAGCAGTTCTTC. Its protein is CASSSLAGGRDEQFF. The full variable domain, rest sourced from reference TRBV5-1 and TRBJ2-1, is KAGVTQTPRYLIKTRGQQVTLSCSPISGHRSVSWYQQTPGQGLQFLFEYFSETQRNKGNFPGRFSGRQFSNSRSEMNVSTLELGDSALYLCASSSLAGGRDEQFFGPGTRLTVL.